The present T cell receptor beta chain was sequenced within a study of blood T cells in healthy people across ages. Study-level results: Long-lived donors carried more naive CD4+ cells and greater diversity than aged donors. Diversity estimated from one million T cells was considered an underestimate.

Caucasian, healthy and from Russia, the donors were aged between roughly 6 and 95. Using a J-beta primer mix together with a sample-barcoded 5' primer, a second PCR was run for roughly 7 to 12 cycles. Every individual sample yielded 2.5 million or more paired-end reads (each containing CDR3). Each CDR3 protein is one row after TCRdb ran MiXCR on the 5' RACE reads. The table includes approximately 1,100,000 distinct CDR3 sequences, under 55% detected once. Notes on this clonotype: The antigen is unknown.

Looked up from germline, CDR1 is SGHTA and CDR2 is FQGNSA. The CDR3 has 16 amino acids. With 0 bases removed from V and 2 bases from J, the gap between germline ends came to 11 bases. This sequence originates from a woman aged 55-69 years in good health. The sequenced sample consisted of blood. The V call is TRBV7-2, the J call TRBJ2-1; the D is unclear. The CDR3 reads CASSLATGSPYNEQFF. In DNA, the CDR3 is TGTGCCAGCAGCTTAGCGACCGGAAGCCCCTACAATGAGCAGTTCTTC.